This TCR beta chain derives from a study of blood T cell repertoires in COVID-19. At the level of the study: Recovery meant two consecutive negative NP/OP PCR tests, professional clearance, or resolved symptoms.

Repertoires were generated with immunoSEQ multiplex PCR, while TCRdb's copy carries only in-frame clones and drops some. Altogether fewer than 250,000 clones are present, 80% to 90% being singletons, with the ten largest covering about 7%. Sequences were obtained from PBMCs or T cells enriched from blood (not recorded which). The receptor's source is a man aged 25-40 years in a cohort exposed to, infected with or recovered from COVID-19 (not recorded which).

CDR3 in DNA: TGTGCCAGAAGGCCCCGATCGCCCCGGCCTACTAGTGAAGCTTTCTTT. Translation gives CARRPRSPRPTSEAFF. The chain joins TRBV5-3 to TRBJ1-1; no firm D call. TRBV5-3 counts as an open reading frame of uncertain function. The V and J ends lost 5 bases and 7 bases respectively, with 24 bases between them. This CDR3 comprises 16 residues.